A selection of T cell receptor beta chains follows, all from one sample in a study of blood T cell repertoires in COVID-19. Generated by immunoSEQ multiplex PCR, the TCRdb table keeps only in-frame clones and is missing some. The sample consists of roughly 70,000 clones, about 91% of them appearing once. Input material: peripheral blood. The receptors were gathered from an elderly man with acute or convalescent COVID-19. Each CDR3 is given with its conserved first and last residue. A D gene is named only where the DNA matches it firmly. Clone size is stated in some rows and not others, as once, few, many or a class when expanded.

d_call,j_call,clone_size,v_call,cdr3_nt,cdr3_aa
TRBD1,TRBJ2-2,NA,TRBV24-1,TGTGCCACCCGGGACAGCGCGAACACCGGGGAGCTGTTTTTT,CATRDSANTGELFF
NA,TRBJ2-7,few,TRBV7-2,TGTGCCAGCAGCCCGGGGGGCGGGGGAGCCTACGAGCAGTACTTC,CASSPGGGGAYEQYF
NA,TRBJ2-5,NA,TRBV27,TGTGCCAGCAGTTTAGGAGGGGTAGAGACCCAGTACTTC,CASSLGGVETQYF
TRBD2,TRBJ2-1,NA,TRBV5-6,TGTGCCAGCAGCTACCCCGGGACTAGCGGGCGAGAGCAGTTCTTC,CASSYPGTSGREQFF
NA,TRBJ2-1,NA,TRBV5-1,TGCGCCAGCAGCCTCCAGGAGGTCAATGAGCAGTTCTTC,CASSLQEVNEQFF
TRBD1,TRBJ1-1,NA,TRBV6-4,TGTGCCAGCAGTCAACAGGGGGGGACTGAAGCTTTCTTT,CASSQQGGTEAFF
NA,TRBJ2-7,NA,TRBV4-2,TGTGCCAGCAGCCAAGATCTCTCAGGCTCCTACGAGCAGTACTTC,CASSQDLSGSYEQYF
NA,TRBJ2-7,NA,TRBV4-1,TGCGCCAGCAGCCAATCCGGGACATCCTCCTACGAGCAGTACTTC,CASSQSGTSSYEQYF
TRBD2,TRBJ2-3,NA,TRBV3-1/TRBV3-2,TGTGCCAGCAGCCCTCCTCTGATAGCGGGAAGAGATACGCAGTATTTT,CASSPPLIAGRDTQYF
TRBD1,TRBJ2-3,NA,TRBV19,TGTGCCAGTAGTTCCTCAGGGGGTTTTAGGACAGATACGCAGTATTTT,CASSSSGGFRTDTQYF
NA,TRBJ2-2,NA,TRBV2,TGTGCCAGCCAGGGGGGACCCACAAACACCGGGGAGCTGTTTTTT,CASQGGPTNTGELFF
TRBD2,TRBJ2-1,NA,TRBV27,TGTGCCAGCAGTCCTGGGACTAGCGGCTACAATGAGCAGTTCTTC,CASSPGTSGYNEQFF
TRBD2,TRBJ2-5,NA,TRBV3-1/TRBV3-2,TGTGCCAGCAGCCCGCGGGGGATCCAAGAGACCCAGTACTTC,CASSPRGIQETQYF
NA,TRBJ2-5,NA,TRBV6-1,TGTGCCAGCAGCACGGGAGTAGAGACCCAGTACTTC,CASSTGVETQYF
TRBD1,TRBJ2-1,few,TRBV20-1,TGCAGTTCGAACAGGGGGCCTGAGCAGTTCTTC,CSSNRGPEQFF
TRBD1,TRBJ2-7,NA,TRBV6-6,TGTGCCAGCAGTTACACAGGGGAGAGCTCCTACGAGCAGTACTTC,CASSYTGESSYEQYF
NA,TRBJ2-2,NA,TRBV12-3/TRBV12-4,TGTGCCAGCCTCCGGGACATTACCGGGGAGCTGTTTTTT,CASLRDITGELFF
NA,TRBJ1-4,NA,TRBV30,TGTGCCTGGAGTGTACTTAAGAATGAAAAACTGTTTTTT,CAWSVLKNEKLFF
NA,TRBJ1-1,NA,TRBV19,TGTGCCAGTAGCGGGATCTCGGGCGCTGAAGCTTTCTTT,CASSGISGAEAFF
NA,TRBJ2-1,NA,TRBV2,TGTGCCAGCAGTGAAGCATTGCTTGGGGGAGGCTCCTACAATGAGCAGTTCTTC,CASSEALLGGGSYNEQFF
TRBD1,TRBJ1-2,NA,TRBV19,TGTGCCAGTAGTACCCCCGGGACAGGGGTCTATGGCTACACCTTC,CASSTPGTGVYGYTF
NA,TRBJ2-1,NA,TRBV5-5,TGTGCCAGCAGCTCCCCGTATGAGCAGTTCTTC,CASSSPYEQFF
TRBD1,TRBJ2-5,NA,TRBV6-5,TGTGCCAGCAGCCCGACAGGGATCGGAGAGACCCAGTACTTC,CASSPTGIGETQYF
NA,TRBJ1-1,NA,TRBV19,TGTGCCAGTACCACTGGGGGGGGAAACACTGAAGCTTTCTTT,CASTTGGGNTEAFF
NA,TRBJ1-5,NA,TRBV2,TGTGCCAGCAGTGAACGGGGAATGAATCAGCCCCAGCATTTT,CASSERGMNQPQHF
NA,TRBJ2-1,NA,TRBV5-6,TGTGCCAGCAGCTCAGCGGGACAGGAATCCTACAATGAGCAGTTCTTC,CASSSAGQESYNEQFF
NA,TRBJ1-1,NA,TRBV19,TGTGCCAGTAGCGGACAGAGAAACACTGAAGCTTTCTTT,CASSGQRNTEAFF
TRBD1,TRBJ1-1,few,TRBV19,TGTGCCAGTAGTCGCCGGACAGGGGCTTCCGTAGTTACTGAAGCTTTCTTT,CASSRRTGASVVTEAFF